The clone carrying this T cell receptor (beta chain) was counted at least ten times. Its specificity is unknown. The authors amplified TCR beta CDR3 regions, and they did so from RNA transcripts for repertoire sequencing. Following a first-round RT-PCR that used HTBI primers, a second-round multiplex PCR was carried out. TCRdb passed the multiplex PCR reads through MiXCR, listing each CDR3 protein once. The data show around 1.1 million distinct CDR3 sequences, less than 45% seen once. These data are taken from a study of Graves' ophthalmopathy and Graves' hyperthyroidism. Study-level results: Most thyroid clonotypes with frequency above 0.001 were detected in blood too.

Hyperthyroidism was new, under 2 months, in patients aged 18 to 65. The ends lost 0 bases at V and 3 bases at J; junction bases unmatched: 3. Germline loops: CDR1 ENHRY, CDR2 SYGVKD. There are 16 residues in the CDR3. This chain joins TRBV10-3 and TRBJ1-5; 9 nucleotides line up with TRBD1. The sequenced material came from peripheral blood or thyroid tissue (not recorded which). The source is an adult man with Graves' hyperthyroidism. The CDR3, as DNA: TGTGCCATCAGTGAGTCCGACAGGGGGGACAATCAGCCCCAGCATTTT. This codes for CAISESDRGDNQPQHF.